This TCR beta chain is from a study of HIV-infected patients and healthy controls (TCRdb year 2014). Notes on the research overall: CD4 counts were modestly but significantly increased in 14 of 16 patients after three months of therapy, but they remained below normal ranges. The study asked whether deep sequencing of the TCR repertoire from small blood samples of HIV patients could detect immune perturbation and reconstitution. Overall T-cell lymphocytopenia was not observed in the patients, and no significant difference from controls was found in total CDR3 counts per chain. Viral load fell below detection in about 65% of the 16 patients by the second bleed and in all patients following a further year of therapy. CD8 counts did not change consistently during early therapy, while the CD4:CD8 ratio increased slightly. Overall study outcomes, separate from this receptor: In size-matched repertoire data, the apparent post-therapy recovery of the Gini index in HIV-infected patients was not replicated. Oligoclonality may be reflected in the significantly higher mean Gini indices of HIV-infected repertoires compared with controls. Significantly different mean usage between HIV-infected patients and controls was observed for eight alpha and eight beta V genes. MAIT cell alpha-chain CDR3s were found at high frequency in healthy controls but were severely depleted in HIV+ repertoires. The observed differences in diversity were not explained by the slight differences in age and sex profiles between the study cohorts. Processing was restricted to sixteen HIV-infected individuals, which the authors judged to be a major constraint on the generalizability of the findings. During therapy, a significant decrease in frequency was seen for HIV-associated CDR3s, whereas no significant change was found for CMV-associated CDR3s, although most of them became more frequent. Comparisons were complicated by unequal numbers of distinct sequences between patients and controls, and rare events from HIV-infected data were overweighted by size-matching. Compared with untreated HIV+ repertoires, healthy control repertoires had roughly threefold more distinct CDR3s and higher Shannon diversity. By Jaccard index and by the count of highly shared sequences, healthy controls shared more CDR3s between individuals than HIV+ patients did. Alpha-beta chain pairing was not determined in the samples. In the study, no determination of donor HLA types was made. The therapy captured by the treated samples lasted only roughly twelve weeks, arguably too short a period to observe immune reconstitution given low adult thymic output. Using whole blood restricted sequencing depth and prevented separating the dynamics of distinct T-cell subpopulations.

Follow-up blood from HIV-infected patients was collected roughly three months, about 14 weeks, after antiretroviral therapy began. Whole blood was used without cell fractionation, so the repertoire reflected all unsorted peripheral T cells. For RNA extraction, approximately 2.6 ml of peripheral blood was drawn into Tempus tubes. Enrollment excluded patients who had febrile or AIDS-related illness, tumors, hepatitis B or C coinfection, immunomodulatory therapy, recent vaccination or treatment interruptions. The TURBO-DNase kit was used to remove leftover genomic DNA, and GLOBINclear was used to deplete globin mRNA. 450 to 500 ng RNA was reverse transcribed with SuperScript III using primers against the alpha and beta constant regions. Separate libraries for the alpha and beta chains were generated through chain-specific third strand synthesis that incorporated multiplexing indices. To avoid primer bias, the protocol used one single primer pair to amplify every rearrangement within a chain, and the protocol also attached molecular barcodes to each cDNA molecule. The SP2 sequencing primer site and a random hexamer were carried on a 5' RACE adapter, to which purified cDNA was joined by T4 RNA Ligase 1. Second strand synthesis was performed with Phusion polymerase and primed from the SP2 site, and slow temperature ramps were applied to favor optimal annealing. Two random hexamer sequences, both added before amplification and joined together, made up the 12-nucleotide barcode of each molecule. A brief initial PCR introduced P5 and P7 adapter elements together with a second index, and an approximately 23-cycle amplification PCR using P5s and P7 primers was subsequently performed. In total the libraries went through 25 to 30 PCR cycles, after which the libraries were quantified on a Qubit, sized on a Bioanalyzer, and diluted to 4 to 5 nM. The normalized libraries were sequenced on an Illumina MiSeq using 2 x 250 paired-end kits. Into around 9.5 ul Tris-Cl, the reverse transcription reactions were eluted following cleanup on MinElute columns. A 1:1 ratio of AMPure XP beads was used to clean the adapter ligations after they had run for roughly 23 hours at 16 degrees C. Per the source publication's procedure: Demultiplexed FASTQ files were processed with a modified Decombinator that output V, J, insert and barcode information. Any sequence that shared a barcode yet differed from the dominant sequence was discarded as an error, and the number of original cDNA molecules was estimated by counting barcodes clustered at Levenshtein distance 3. Downstream analyses used R packages ineq, vegan, igraph and RCytoscape, with IMGT nomenclature and CDR3 definitions. V gene usage was computed over distinct sequences, each TCR counted once to avoid skew from clonal expansion. Whenever two unique CDR3 amino acid sequences within a donor differed by a single Levenshtein edit, similarity networks linked them. Published HIV-specific CDR3s (about 90 alpha, roughly 700 beta) and CMV-specific CDR3s (13 alpha, 250 to 300 beta) were compiled and searched for in the repertoires. Random subsampling to size-matched repertoires showed patients' decreased diversity was not caused by their lower sequence numbers. TCRdb itself trimmed the public reads at Q25 with fastp, ran MiXCR and retained productive beta chains. CDR3 protein duplicates are merged, each entry listing the most common genes and DNA. The V and J calls were not made by the authors but by TCRdb's processing. This sample comprises about 14,000 distinct CDR3 sequences, roughly an eighth of them detected only once. Jointly, the top ten make up approximately 39% of the sample.

The CDR3 spans 13 residues, from the cysteine through the phenylalanine. Left in the record is the CDR3 DNA by itself, 39 bases read in frame from the first base. Based on the germline V gene, the CDR1 and CDR2 sequences are SGHVS and FNYEAQ. V is reduced by 1 base and J by 6 bases, leaving a spacing of 8 bases between them. This clonotype was picked up a small number of times. Its recognized antigen is unknown. Per-base quality was not reported, and no clone a single base away is much larger than it. The sequenced sample was blood, obtained during antiretroviral therapy. The chain uses TRBV7-6 and TRBJ2-3, with the identity of the D gene unclear. This sequence originates from an adult with HIV infection. The donor label of this sample is uncertain. The CDR3 corresponds to CASSLGSSDTQYF. The DNA sequence is as follows: TGTGCCAGCAGCTTAGGGTCATCGGATACGCAGTATTTT.